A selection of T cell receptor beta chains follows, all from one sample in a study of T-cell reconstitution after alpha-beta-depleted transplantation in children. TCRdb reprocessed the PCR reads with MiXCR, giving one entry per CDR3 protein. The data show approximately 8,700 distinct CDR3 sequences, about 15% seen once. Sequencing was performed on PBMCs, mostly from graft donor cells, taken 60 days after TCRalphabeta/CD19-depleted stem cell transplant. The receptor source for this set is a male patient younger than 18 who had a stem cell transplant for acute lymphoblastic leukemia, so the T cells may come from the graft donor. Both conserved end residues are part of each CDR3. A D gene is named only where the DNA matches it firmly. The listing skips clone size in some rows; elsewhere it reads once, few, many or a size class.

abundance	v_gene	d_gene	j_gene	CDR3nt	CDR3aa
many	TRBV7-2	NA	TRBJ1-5	TGTGCCAGCAGCTTAGCATGGCAGACCGCTGCCGGCAATCAGCCCCAGCATTTT	CASSLAWQTAAGNQPQHF
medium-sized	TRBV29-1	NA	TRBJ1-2	TGCAGCGTTGAAGATTTGGTAAACTATGGCTACACCTTC	CSVEDLVNYGYTF
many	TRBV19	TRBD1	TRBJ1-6	TGTGCCAGTAGTATCGGACAGGCTGGAGCACCCCTCCACTTT	CASSIGQAGAPLHF
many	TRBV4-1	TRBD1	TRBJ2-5	TGCGCCAGCAGCCAGGGACAGGTTTTCGGAGAGACCCAGTACTTC	CASSQGQVFGETQYF
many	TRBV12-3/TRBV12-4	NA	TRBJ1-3	TGTGCCAGCAGTTCGATGAACTCTGGAAACACCATATATTTT	CASSSMNSGNTIYF
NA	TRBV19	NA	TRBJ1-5	TGTGCCAGTAGTATCGGGCAGGTTAATAGCAATCAGCCCCAGCATTTT	CASSIGQVNSNQPQHF
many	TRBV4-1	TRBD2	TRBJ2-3	TGCGCCAGCAGCCAAGATTTTGGACTAGCGGGGGGTCTCGGAGATACGCAGTATTTT	CASSQDFGLAGGLGDTQYF
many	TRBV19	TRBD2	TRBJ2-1	TGTGCCAGTAGTACTTCGGGACTAGCTCAATTCTTC	CASSTSGLAQFF
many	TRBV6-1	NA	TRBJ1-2	TGTGCCAGCAGTACGGGCCGGGGGGGATCAGCTAACTATGGCTACACCTTC	CASSTGRGGSANYGYTF
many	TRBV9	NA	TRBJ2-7	TGTGCCAGCAGCGTAGACGGCTGGGAGCAGTACTTC	CASSVDGWEQYF
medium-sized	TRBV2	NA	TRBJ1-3	TGTGCCAGCCGGTTGGCCGGCGGCCATCAAAACACCATATATTTT	CASRLAGGHQNTIYF
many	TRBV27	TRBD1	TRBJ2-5	TGTGCCAGCAGTTCCAGCGGGACAGGGGGGGAGACCCAGTACTTC	CASSSSGTGGETQYF